This is a list of T cell receptor beta chains from one sample in a study of control samples from healthy donors and cancer patients. The method was immunoSEQ multiplex PCR; TCRdb's version includes in-frame clones alone and lacks a portion of them. The data show about 150,000 clones, over 85% seen once. Sequenced sample: blood. These receptors originate from a man in his late teens or twenties in good health. Each CDR3 is given with its conserved first and last residue. A D gene is named only where the DNA matches it firmly. A clone size is listed for some rows: how often the clone was seen (once, few, many), or a class if it is expanded.

j_call,clone_size,d_call,v_call,cdr3_nt,cdr3_aa
TRBJ2-5,NA,TRBD2,TRBV2,TGTGCCAGCGGATTAGCGGGGGCCCAAGAGACCCAGTACTTC,CASGLAGAQETQYF
TRBJ2-5,NA,NA,TRBV7-9,TGTGCCAGCAGCGTCACAGGGCCCCAAGAGACCCAGTACTTC,CASSVTGPQETQYF
TRBJ1-1,NA,NA,TRBV28,TGTGCCAGCAGTTTAAACTCCCAGACATCCTCTGACACTGAAGCTTTCTTT,CASSLNSQTSSDTEAFF
TRBJ2-3,once,NA,TRBV5-1,TGCGCCAGCGGATCCGCCGCATTCTCCACAGATACGCAGTATTTT,CASGSAAFSTDTQYF
TRBJ1-6,NA,TRBD1,TRBV25-1,TGTGCCAGCAGTGAATGGGGACAGGACACCCTCCACTTT,CASSEWGQDTLHF
TRBJ1-3,NA,NA,TRBV3-1/TRBV3-2,TGTGCCAGCAGCCAATCCAGACTGGAAACAACCATATATTTT,CASSQSRLETTIYF
TRBJ1-2,NA,NA,TRBV27,TGTGCCAGCAGTTTAAGGGGGGCGCCGAACTATGGCTACACCTTC,CASSLRGAPNYGYTF
TRBJ1-3,NA,NA,TRBV30,TGTGCCTGGGGCCACTGGGGGCGGACGCCGGCTGTCGGAAACACCATATATTTT,CAWGHWGRTPAVGNTIYF
TRBJ2-1,NA,TRBD2,TRBV5-5,TGTGCCAGCAGCTTAACCCCGGGGGGGACTGCGCAGCAGTTCTTC,CASSLTPGGTAQQFF
TRBJ2-3,NA,TRBD2,TRBV5-1,TGCGCCAGCAGCTTGGACGCCTCGACTAGCACGGATACGCAGTATTTT,CASSLDASTSTDTQYF
TRBJ2-3,NA,TRBD1,TRBV7-9,TGTGCCAGCAGCCCGCCGAAGGGACAGGGGACAGATACGCAGTATTTT,CASSPPKGQGTDTQYF
TRBJ2-7,NA,NA,TRBV11-2,TGTGCCAGCAGCCCAGAGGGTCAGGGTGCACTTTCCTACGAGCAGTACTTC,CASSPEGQGALSYEQYF
TRBJ2-1,NA,NA,TRBV5-8,TGTGCCAGCAGCTCTGAGGACAGCTCCTACAATGAGCAGTTCTTC,CASSSEDSSYNEQFF
TRBJ1-1,NA,NA,TRBV20-1,TGCAGTGCCAGCCCAGCTTTCTTT,CSASPAFF
TRBJ2-3,NA,NA,TRBV2,TGTGCCAGCAGTGACGGGGTCCTTAGCACAGATACGCAGTATTTT,CASSDGVLSTDTQYF
TRBJ2-3,NA,TRBD2,TRBV2,TGTGCCACCTTACTAGCGGTGATGGCCGATACGCAGTATTTT,CATLLAVMADTQYF
TRBJ1-5,NA,TRBD1,TRBV12-3/TRBV12-4,TGTGCCAGCAGCAGGGGGCCGCGACAGCCCCAGCATTTT,CASSRGPRQPQHF
TRBJ1-1,NA,NA,TRBV5-1,TGCGCCAGCAGGGGAGGAGGGGGAGAAGCTTTCTTT,CASRGGGGEAFF
TRBJ1-1,NA,TRBD1,TRBV7-8,TGTGCCAGCAGCTCGTCGGGGGCAGGGGGCACTGAAGCTTTCTTT,CASSSSGAGGTEAFF
TRBJ1-1,once,NA,TRBV5-1,TGCGCCAGCAGCTTGTTCAGGGGAACTGAAGCTTTCTTT,CASSLFRGTEAFF
TRBJ1-2,once,NA,TRBV5-4,TGTGCCAGCAGCTCCTCCAGGGAGTTCAACTATGGCTACACCTTC,CASSSSREFNYGYTF
TRBJ2-3,NA,TRBD1,TRBV5-6,TGTGCCAGCAGCTCGGGACAGGGGGCGCGTGATACGCAGTATTTT,CASSSGQGARDTQYF
TRBJ2-2,NA,TRBD2,TRBV6-4,TGTGCCAGCTCTCAGCGGGAGAACACCGGGGAGCTGTTTTTT,CASSQRENTGELFF
TRBJ2-5,NA,NA,TRBV19,TGTGCCAGTAGTATTCGCAGGGACGGAGAGACCCAGTACTTC,CASSIRRDGETQYF
TRBJ1-4,NA,NA,TRBV30,TGTGCCTGGAGGCTGCGCGTGTATGAGAGAACGACTAATGAAAAACTGTTTTTT,CAWRLRVYERTTNEKLFF
TRBJ1-1,NA,NA,TRBV19,TGTGCCAGTAGCAGGGGTACGGGAGCTTTCTTT,CASSRGTGAFF
TRBJ2-2,once,TRBD2,TRBV19,TGTGCCAGTAGTCCAGGATTTCGACTAGCGGGAGATGCCGGGGAGCTGTTTTTT,CASSPGFRLAGDAGELFF
TRBJ2-3,NA,TRBD2,TRBV5-4,TGTGCCAGCAGCTTGGCCATAGCGGGAGTGGCAGATACGCAGTATTTT,CASSLAIAGVADTQYF
TRBJ1-1,NA,NA,TRBV6-5,TGTGCCAGCAGCAGGGGACGGGGTGAAGCTTTCTTT,CASSRGRGEAFF
TRBJ1-2,NA,NA,TRBV7-9,TGTGCCAGCAGCTTAGAGGCCAGCCTCTATGGCTACACCTTC,CASSLEASLYGYTF
TRBJ1-1,NA,NA,TRBV11-2,TGTGCCAGCAGCTTATCGCCGCCCACACTAGAAGCTTTCTTT,CASSLSPPTLEAFF
TRBJ2-1,NA,TRBD2,TRBV10-1,TGCGCCGGGGGACTAGCGGGAGTCAGTGAGCAGTTCTTC,CAGGLAGVSEQFF
TRBJ2-5,NA,TRBD2,TRBV4-1,TGCGCCAGCAGCCACCTACCCCTGGCGAGCGGGAGGACAGAGACCCAGTACTTC,CASSHLPLASGRTETQYF
TRBJ1-2,NA,NA,TRBV12-3/TRBV12-4,TGTGCCAGCAGTTTATTTGTGTTCGGCTACACCTTC,CASSLFVFGYTF
TRBJ2-1,NA,TRBD2,TRBV19,TGTGCCAGTAGTATAACTAGCGACCACAATGAGCAGTTCTTC,CASSITSDHNEQFF
TRBJ1-3,NA,NA,TRBV5-1,TGCGCCAGCAGCTTGGGTGTAGGGACCCCTGGAAACACCATATATTTT,CASSLGVGTPGNTIYF
TRBJ1-2,NA,TRBD1,TRBV27,TGTGCCAGCAGCCCCGACAGGGTTGGCTACACCTTC,CASSPDRVGYTF
TRBJ2-3,NA,NA,TRBV28,TGTGCCGGTTCCAAGGGGTTAGCAGATACGCAGTATTTT,CAGSKGLADTQYF
TRBJ1-5,NA,NA,TRBV28,TGTGCCAGCAGTTTATTTTCCACCAATCAGCCCCAGCATTTT,CASSLFSTNQPQHF
TRBJ1-3,NA,NA,TRBV7-9,TGTGCCAGCAGCTTAGATCAGGGTGCAGGAAACACCATATATTTT,CASSLDQGAGNTIYF
TRBJ2-7,NA,NA,TRBV2,TGTGCCAGCAGTTCACCCGGCGGAGCAGAGGCGAACGAGCAGTACTTC,CASSSPGGAEANEQYF